The 26 T cell receptor beta chains below come from one sample, sequenced in a study of blood T cell repertoires in COVID-19. TCRdb keeps only in-frame clones here, not all; method: immunoSEQ multiplex PCR. The data show fewer than 70,000 clones, with around 90% seen just once and around 3.2% held by the top ten. The specimen was peripheral blood. The receptor set was obtained from a human donor in a cohort sampled during active COVID-19.

The rearrangement joins TRBV7-2 to TRBJ1-6; TRBD1 aligns across 8 bases. The CDR3 consists of 16 residues. The germline V gene has CDR1 SGHTA and CDR2 FQGNSA. V lost 5 bases, J lost 0 bases, and 3 bases stayed unmatched. DNA of the CDR3: TGTGCCAGCAGCACAGGGGGAAGCTCCTATAATTCACCCCTCCACTTT. It yields the protein CASSTGGSSYNSPLHF.

The V call is TRBV15, the J call TRBJ2-3; D ambiguous. CDR1 LNHNV and CDR2 YYDKDF come from the germline V gene (reference sequence). CDR3 size: 14 residues. V was pared by 5 bases and J by 4 bases, with 13 bases between. The CDR3 DNA sequence: TGTGCCACCAGCGTAGGAGTTGCCCCAGATACGCAGTATTTT. Its translation: CATSVGVAPDTQYF.

The chain employs TRBV7-8 and TRBJ1-2; tentatively, D is TRBD1 (5 bases). CDR3 length: 16 amino acids. Trimming removed 1 base at V and 2 bases at J, with 14 bases between. Germline V gene data show CDR1 as SGHVS and CDR2 as FQNEAQ. The chain's CDR3 is CASSLVVRTPNYGYTF. DNA of the CDR3: TGTGCCAGCAGCTTAGTTGTCCGGACACCCAACTATGGCTACACCTTC.

The gene calls are TRBV5-1 and TRBJ2-6; possibly TRBD1 for D (7 bases). Germline V gene sequence: CDR1 SGHRS, CDR2 YFSETQ. V dropped 0 bases and J dropped 1 base, with 11 bases sitting between them. The CDR3 loop spans 17 amino acids. This CDR3 is CASSLVPGGSGANVLTF. The DNA of the CDR3 is TGCGCCAGCAGCTTGGTACCAGGGGGGTCTGGGGCCAACGTCCTGACTTTC.

This chain uses TRBV6-1 with TRBJ1-2; D is unclear. The V gene's germline CDR1 is MNHNS and CDR2 SASEGT. This CDR3 has 16 amino acids. Trimming left V 2 bases short and J 4 bases short, with 17 bases between. CDR3 region: CASSELSEVFGYGYTF. The CDR3 nucleotides read TGTGCCAGCAGTGAACTCAGTGAGGTCTTCGGCTATGGCTACACCTTC.

This clone was observed a handful of times. The genes are TRBV2 and TRBJ1-5; D might be TRBD1 (5 bases). Germline CDR1 and CDR2: SNHLY and FYNNEI. CDR3 length: 14 amino acids. V lost 8 bases and J 3 bases, leaving 14 bases between the germline ends. The CDR3 DNA reads TGTGCCAGCGCAAGGACACAGAACAATCAGCCCCAGCATTTT. Its protein product is CASARTQNNQPQHF.

The chain uses TRBV3-1 (or the pseudogene TRBV3-2) and TRBJ2-3, with 9 bases that match TRBD2. The germline CDR1 and CDR2 sequences are LGHDT and YNNKEL (reference sequence). CDR3 length equals 17 residues. Trimming cost V 4 bases and J 1 base; bases outside gene matches: 9. CDR3 sequence reads: CASSLKGLARRTDTQYF. The DNA for the CDR3 is TGTGCCAGCAGCCTAAAAGGACTAGCGCGGCGCACAGATACGCAGTATTTT.

V usage is TRBV4-1 and J usage is TRBJ2-2; TRBD2 is a possible D gene (6 bases). CDR1 and CDR2 (germline): MGHRA, YSYEKL. The CDR3 consists of 15 residues. V lost 4 bases to trimming and J lost 5 bases, with 14 bases between them. The CDR3 loop reads CASSRFERATGELFF. The DNA of the CDR3 is TGCGCCAGCAGCCGGTTCGAGCGGGCTACCGGGGAGCTGTTTTTT.

This clone was seen a handful of times. V is TRBV7-7 and J is TRBJ2-5; TRBD2 agrees at 11 bases. Looked up from germline, CDR1 is SSHAT and CDR2 is FNYEAQ (reference sequence). The CDR3 is 16 amino acids. The trim removed 5 bases at V and 4 bases at J, leaving 9 bases unmatched. The CDR3 loop reads CASSLSSGGASETQYF. CDR3 in DNA: TGTGCCAGCAGCCTGAGTAGCGGGGGGGCCTCAGAGACCCAGTACTTC. Full variable domain (rest looked up from reference TRBV7-7 and TRBJ2-5): GAGVSQSPRYKVTKRGQDVTLRCDPISSHATLYWYQQALGQGPEFLTYFNYEAQPDKSGLPSDRFSAERPEGSISTLTIQRTEQRDSAMYRCASSLSSGGASETQYFGPGTRLLVL.

The sample holds one count of this clone. The chain is built from TRBV5-6 and TRBJ2-7, with TRBD1 matching over 8 bases. Looked up from germline, CDR1 is SGHDT and CDR2 is YYEEEE. After removal of 1 base from V and 4 bases from J, the junction contained 4 bases not matched to a gene. The CDR3 consists of 14 residues. The CDR3 here is CASSLRQGRYEQYF. In nucleotides, the CDR3 is TGTGCCAGCAGCTTGCGACAGGGGAGGTACGAGCAGTACTTC.

V is TRBV11-2 and J is TRBJ2-5; 7 bases agree with TRBD2. The germline V gene encodes CDR1 SGHAT and CDR2 FQNNGV. The V and J ends lost 1 base and 1 base, in that order; junction bases with no gene match: 12. The CDR3 is 18 amino acids. CDR3 DNA: TGTGCCAGCAGCTTAGCCTCGCGTATGGGAGGGACCCAAGAGACCCAGTACTTC. Its protein product is CASSLASRMGGTQETQYF.

The chain is built from TRBV6-1 and TRBJ1-4; 10 positions agree with TRBD1. The CDR3 runs 15 residues. V shed 1 base, J shed 5 bases, and the junction held 1 base outside the gene matches. The germline V gene has CDR1 MNHNS and CDR2 SASEGT. The CDR3 region is CASSEGTGGNEKLFF. The CDR3, as DNA: TGTGCCAGCAGTGAAGGGACAGGGGGGAATGAAAAACTGTTTTTT.

The chain is built from TRBV18 and TRBJ2-5, with 9 nucleotides matching TRBD2. The CDR3 runs to 17 residues. Germline V gene lookup returns CDR1 KGHSH and CDR2 LQKENI. Unmatched junction bases numbered 13, after V lost 6 bases and J lost 2 bases. CDR3 amino acids: CASSPGGQRGAQETQYF. The CDR3 DNA reads as TGTGCCAGCTCCCCTGGGGGCCAGCGGGGGGCGCAAGAGACCCAGTACTTC. Full variable domain (remainder filled in from reference TRBV18 and TRBJ2-5): NAGVMQNPRHLVRRRGQEARLRCSPMKGHSHVYWYRQLPEEGLKFMVYLQKENIIDESGMPKERFSAEFPKEGPSILRIQQVVRGDSAAYFCASSPGGQRGAQETQYFGPGTRLLVL.

The chain joins TRBV5-1 to TRBJ2-2; 7 bases are shared with TRBD2. The CDR3 runs to 14 residues. In germline, CDR1 is SGHRS, CDR2 YFSETQ. V lost 0 bases, J lost 9 bases, and 5 bases stayed unmatched. CDR3 sequence reads: CASSLAREVRELFF. CDR3 DNA: TGCGCCAGCAGCTTGGCCCGGGAGGTTCGGGAGCTGTTTTTT.

The chain links TRBV11-2 to TRBJ2-1, with D possibly being TRBD1 (5 bases). The length of the CDR3 is 15 residues. From germline, CDR1 is SGHAT and CDR2 FQNNGV. Trimming pared 5 bases from V and 3 bases from J, leaving 14 bases between. CDR3 sequence (DNA): TGTGCCAGCAGCGTGGGCCAAGGGGTCTACAATGAGCAGTTCTTC. It is translated as CASSVGQGVYNEQFF.

This clone was seen only once. The chain recombines TRBV4-2 with TRBJ2-7; D is uncertain. This CDR3 comprises 13 residues. From germline, CDR1 is LGHNA and CDR2 YNFKEQ. The V gene lost 1 base and the J gene lost 2 bases, with 6 bases spanning the gap. This chain's CDR3 is CASSQGPAYEQYF. The CDR3 nucleotides read TGTGCCAGCAGCCAAGGGCCCGCCTACGAGCAGTACTTC.

The CDR3 nucleotides are TGCAGTGCTAGTGTCCAGACTGAAGCTTTCTTT. It translates to CSASVQTEAFF. The gene calls are TRBV20-1 and TRBJ1-1; D gene ambiguous. Trimming took 3 bases from V and 5 from J, leaving 7 bases between them. The CDR3 sequence is 11 residues long. In germline, CDR1 is DFQATT, CDR2 SNEGSKA (reference sequence).

This clone appeared a single time. The chain employs TRBV7-2 and TRBJ2-5, with D perhaps matching TRBD1 (6 bases). CDR1 SGHTA and CDR2 FQGNSA come from the germline V gene. The CDR3 totals 13 residues. V was clipped by 4 bases and J by 4 bases, with 10 bases between them. This CDR3 is CASSWGHLETQYF. The CDR3 bases are TGTGCCAGCAGCTGGGGACACTTAGAGACCCAGTACTTC.

This chain joins TRBV18 and TRBJ1-5, with a weak D call TRBD1 (6 bases). Germline lookup yields CDR1 KGHSH and CDR2 LQKENI. The CDR3 loop spans 16 amino acids. V lost 3 bases and J lost 2, with 14 bases in between. The CDR3 DNA sequence: TGTGCCAGCTCACCGAGGGGGGGCGAGGGCAATCAGCCCCAGCATTTT. Translating it yields CASSPRGGEGNQPQHF. Variable domain in full (rest from reference TRBV18 and TRBJ1-5): NAGVMQNPRHLVRRRGQEARLRCSPMKGHSHVYWYRQLPEEGLKFMVYLQKENIIDESGMPKERFSAEFPKEGPSILRIQQVVRGDSAAYFCASSPRGGEGNQPQHFGDGTRLSIL.

The chain has TRBV4-3 and TRBJ1-6; the D is unclear. Germline V gives CDR1 LGHNA, CDR2 YSLEER. V lost 0 bases to trimming and J lost 3 bases, with 15 bases between them. CDR3 size: 18 residues. CDR3 nucleotides: TGCGCCAGCAGCCAAGAAGTAAGAACAGCCGACTATAATTCACCCCTCCACTTT. Amino acid sequence: CASSQEVRTADYNSPLHF.

The chain recombines TRBV7-3 with TRBJ2-5; TRBD2 aligns across 15 bases. The junction had 8 bases not matched to a gene; V was cut back by 5 bases and J by 1 base. Germline V gene lookup returns CDR1 SGHTA and CDR2 FQGTGA. CDR3 length: 18 residues. The DNA for the CDR3 is TGTGCCAGCAGCATCGGACTAGCGGGAGGGCCGGGCCAAGAGACCCAGTACTTC. It specifies CASSIGLAGGPGQETQYF. The full variable domain, in which reference TRBV7-3 and TRBJ2-5 provide the parts outside the CDR3, is GAGVSQTPSNKVTEKGKYVELRCDPISGHTALYWYRQSLGQGPEFLIYFQGTGAADDSGLPNDRFFAVRPEGSVSTLKIQRTERGDSAVYLCASSIGLAGGPGQETQYFGPGTRLLVL.

This chain links TRBV7-2 with TRBJ2-3; 8 nucleotides match TRBD2. The V and J ends lost 5 bases and 2 bases, in that order; junction bases with no gene match: 6. Per germline, CDR1 SGHTA and CDR2 FQGNSA. The CDR3 runs to 15 residues. The CDR3 region is CASSARGGVTDTQYF. DNA of the CDR3: TGTGCCAGCAGCGCTCGGGGGGGCGTCACAGATACGCAGTATTTT. Combining the CDR3 with reference TRBV7-2 and TRBJ2-3 gives the whole variable domain GAGVSQSPSNKVTEKGKDVELRCDPISGHTALYWYRQSLGQGLEFLIYFQGNSAPDKSGLPSDRFSAERTGGSVSTLTIQRTQQEDSAVYLCASSARGGVTDTQYFGPGTRLTVL.

This clone was seen just once. The gene calls are TRBV18 and TRBJ2-5, with 15 bases aligning to TRBD2. Germline CDR1 reads KGHSH; CDR2 reads LQKENI. V was clipped by 3 bases and J by 3 bases; unmatched bases: 5. The CDR3 contains 17 residues. This CDR3 is CASSPSGLAGGEETQYF. The CDR3, as DNA: TGTGCCAGCTCACCCTCGGGACTAGCGGGGGGAGAAGAGACCCAGTACTTC.

The chain's CDR3 is CASSRTGGLLNEKLFF. As DNA, the CDR3 is TGTGCCAGCAGCCGGACAGGGGGCCTCCTTAATGAAAAACTGTTTTTT. The J gene is TRBJ1-4, the V gene TRBV11-2; 11 bases agree with TRBD1. The germline gives CDR1 SGHAT, CDR2 FQNNGV. This CDR3 region has 16 residues. The junction had 6 bases not matched to a gene; V was cut back by 5 bases and J by 4 bases.

This chain uses TRBV3-1 (or the pseudogene TRBV3-2) with TRBJ2-1; no clear D. CDR1 LGHDT and CDR2 YNNKEL come from the germline V gene (reference sequence). The ends were cut back, 2 bases at V and 6 bases at J, with 14 bases in the middle. The CDR3 totals 15 residues. CDR3 loop: CASSQTSYSPNEQFF. The CDR3 DNA sequence: TGTGCCAGCAGCCAAACGTCCTACTCCCCCAATGAGCAGTTCTTC.

The chain has TRBV7-2 and TRBJ2-7; 10 bases align to TRBD1. CDR3 length equals 16 residues. With 4 bases clipped from V and 1 base from J, the junction kept 7 bases outside the gene matches. Germline V gene sequence: CDR1 SGHTA, CDR2 FQGNSA. The CDR3: CASSSPGQGTSYEQYF. The CDR3 bases are TGTGCCAGCAGCTCTCCGGGACAGGGGACTTCCTACGAGCAGTACTTC.